The rows below give T cell receptor beta chains drawn from one sample of a study of regulatory T cells in long-lasting Graves disease. A single record per CDR3 protein comes from TCRdb applying MiXCR to the multiplex PCR reads. The table lists 400,000 to 500,000 distinct CDR3 sequences, approximately 15% of them singletons, with roughly a sixth in the top ten. The data also belong to a second study, concerning T cells in Graves' hyperthyroidism and ophthalmopathy.

This specimen was peripheral blood mononuclear cells (PBMCs), taken at new diagnosis, from a patient treated with antithyroid drugs. The source of these receptors is a woman between 50 and 59 years old with Graves disease. Both conserved end residues are part of each CDR3. The order of the fields is D gene, clone size, J gene, V gene, CDR3 protein, CDR3 DNA. A D gene is named only where the DNA matches it firmly. Clone sizes are given selectively: once, few, many, or a class where the clone is expanded.

d_gene: NA
abundance: many
j_gene: TRBJ2-1
v_gene: TRBV6-1
CDR3aa: CASSNPVTGLRSYNEQFF
CDR3nt: TGTGCCAGCAGTAACCCGGTGACCGGGCTTCGCTCCTACAATGAGCAGTTCTTC

d_gene: TRBD2
abundance: NA
j_gene: TRBJ2-5
v_gene: TRBV11-2
CDR3aa: CASSNGTSRPQETQYF
CDR3nt: TGTGCCAGCAGCAATGGGACTAGCCGACCCCAAGAGACCCAGTACTTC

d_gene: TRBD1
abundance: NA
j_gene: TRBJ2-3
v_gene: TRBV12-3/TRBV12-4
CDR3aa: CASSRPGTAFQF
CDR3nt: TGTGCCAGCAGTCGGCCCGGGACAGCGTTCCAATTT

d_gene: NA
abundance: once
j_gene: TRBJ2-1
v_gene: TRBV28
CDR3aa: CASSFGDLPYNEQFF
CDR3nt: TGTGCCAGCAGTTTCGGGGACCTACCCTACAATGAGCAGTTCTTC

d_gene: NA
abundance: many
j_gene: TRBJ2-3
v_gene: TRBV5-1
CDR3aa: CASSEPERDTQYF
CDR3nt: TGTGCCAGCAGCGAACCCGAGAGGGATACGCAGTATTTT

d_gene: NA
abundance: NA
j_gene: TRBJ1-2
v_gene: TRBV5-1
CDR3aa: CASSLGVVAVGVYTF
CDR3nt: TGCGCCAGCAGCTTGGGTGTAGTGGCAGTCGGGGTCTACACCTTC

d_gene: NA
abundance: few
j_gene: TRBJ2-1
v_gene: TRBV29-1
CDR3aa: CSVEGTLIYEQFF
CDR3nt: TGCAGCGTTGAGGGGACGCTTATCTATGAGCAGTTCTTC

d_gene: TRBD1
abundance: few
j_gene: TRBJ1-5
v_gene: TRBV28
CDR3aa: CASATPGTVRGNQPQHF
CDR3nt: TGTGCCAGCGCCACACCTGGGACAGTACGAGGCAATCAGCCCCAGCATTTT

d_gene: NA
abundance: few
j_gene: TRBJ2-1
v_gene: TRBV20-1
CDR3aa: CSARGSFRQGGWNEQFF
CDR3nt: TGCAGTGCTAGAGGTAGTTTTCGACAGGGAGGTTGGAATGAGCAGTTCTTC

d_gene: TRBD2
abundance: few
j_gene: TRBJ2-3
v_gene: TRBV7-7
CDR3aa: CASSLSSGSADTQYF
CDR3nt: TGTGCCAGCAGCTTATCTAGCGGGAGCGCAGATACGCAGTATTTT

d_gene: NA
abundance: NA
j_gene: TRBJ1-5
v_gene: TRBV12-5
CDR3aa: CASGLGTAPQPQHF
CDR3nt: TGTGCTAGTGGTTTAGGGACGGCCCCGCAGCCCCAGCATTTT

d_gene: NA
abundance: many
j_gene: TRBJ2-1
v_gene: TRBV28
CDR3aa: CASSPETNYNEQFF
CDR3nt: TGTGCCAGCAGCCCCGAGACTAATTACAATGAGCAGTTCTTC

d_gene: NA
abundance: many
j_gene: TRBJ2-7
v_gene: TRBV27
CDR3aa: CAGKNEQYF
CDR3nt: TGTGCCGGGAAAAACGAGCAGTACTTC

d_gene: TRBD1
abundance: NA
j_gene: TRBJ1-5
v_gene: TRBV19
CDR3aa: CASNTGQRNQPQHF
CDR3nt: TGTGCCAGTAACACGGGACAGCGAAATCAGCCCCAGCATTTT

d_gene: TRBD1
abundance: many
j_gene: TRBJ2-7
v_gene: TRBV5-1
CDR3aa: CASSSYRGNEQYF
CDR3nt: TGCGCCAGCAGCTCTTACAGGGGGAACGAGCAGTACTTC

d_gene: NA
abundance: NA
j_gene: TRBJ2-1
v_gene: TRBV5-1
CDR3aa: CASSPMGDYNEQFF
CDR3nt: TGCGCCAGCAGCCCCATGGGGGATTACAATGAGCAGTTCTTC

d_gene: NA
abundance: few
j_gene: TRBJ2-2
v_gene: TRBV5-1
CDR3aa: CASSGRTQNTGELFF
CDR3nt: TGCGCCAGCAGCGGGAGGACCCAAAACACCGGGGAGCTGTTTTTT

d_gene: NA
abundance: many
j_gene: TRBJ2-7
v_gene: TRBV28
CDR3aa: CASSLLTAAYEQYF
CDR3nt: TGTGCCAGCAGTTTGTTGACAGCTGCCTACGAGCAGTACTTC

d_gene: TRBD1
abundance: few
j_gene: TRBJ2-1
v_gene: TRBV6-2/TRBV6-3
CDR3aa: CASSYQGGLYNEQFF
CDR3nt: TGTGCCAGCAGTTACCAAGGGGGCCTCTACAATGAGCAGTTCTTC

d_gene: TRBD1
abundance: many
j_gene: TRBJ2-1
v_gene: TRBV28
CDR3aa: CASSWPQGDEQFF
CDR3nt: TGTGCCAGCAGTTGGCCACAGGGGGATGAGCAGTTCTTC

d_gene: NA
abundance: NA
j_gene: TRBJ1-5
v_gene: TRBV28
CDR3aa: CASTGEEFQPQHF
CDR3nt: TGTGCCAGCACCGGGGAAGAATTTCAGCCCCAGCATTTT

d_gene: TRBD1
abundance: many
j_gene: TRBJ2-5
v_gene: TRBV10-3
CDR3aa: CAISAGTGGAETQYF
CDR3nt: TGTGCCATCAGTGCCGGGACAGGGGGCGCAGAGACCCAGTACTTC

d_gene: NA
abundance: NA
j_gene: TRBJ2-4
v_gene: TRBV7-9
CDR3aa: CASSLEGAVSKNIQYF
CDR3nt: TGTGCCAGCAGCTTAGAAGGGGCGGTTTCCAAAAACATTCAGTACTTC

d_gene: TRBD1
abundance: NA
j_gene: TRBJ1-1
v_gene: TRBV5-1
CDR3aa: CASSLMPDRMNTEAFF
CDR3nt: TGCGCCAGCAGCCTGATGCCGGACAGGATGAACACTGAAGCTTTCTTT

d_gene: TRBD1
abundance: many
j_gene: TRBJ2-1
v_gene: TRBV20-1
CDR3aa: CSAFLTGGNTNYNEQFF
CDR3nt: TGCAGTGCTTTTTTGACAGGGGGGAACACGAACTACAATGAGCAGTTCTTC

d_gene: TRBD1
abundance: many
j_gene: TRBJ2-4
v_gene: TRBV7-3
CDR3aa: CASSSGGTGNIQYF
CDR3nt: TGTGCCAGCAGCTCTGGGGGGACAGGTAACATTCAGTACTTC

d_gene: NA
abundance: many
j_gene: TRBJ1-1
v_gene: TRBV2
CDR3aa: CASRKEVGGKQVNTEAFF
CDR3nt: TGTGCCAGCAGAAAAGAAGTGGGTGGGAAACAGGTGAACACTGAAGCTTTCTTT

d_gene: TRBD2
abundance: NA
j_gene: TRBJ2-1
v_gene: TRBV28
CDR3aa: CASSTSGKLDNRFF
CDR3nt: TGTGCCAGCAGTACTAGCGGGAAACTGGATAATAGGTTCTTC

d_gene: NA
abundance: many
j_gene: TRBJ2-1
v_gene: TRBV18
CDR3aa: CASSPPVVAPYNEQFF
CDR3nt: TGTGCCAGCTCACCCCCCGTGGTAGCCCCCTACAATGAGCAGTTCTTC

d_gene: NA
abundance: NA
j_gene: TRBJ2-7
v_gene: TRBV6-1
CDR3aa: CATESAAYEQYF
CDR3nt: TGTGCCACCGAGAGCGCCGCCTACGAGCAGTACTTC

d_gene: NA
abundance: many
j_gene: TRBJ1-1
v_gene: TRBV27
CDR3aa: CASSREGPISVAFF
CDR3nt: TGTGCCAGCAGTCGTGAAGGGCCGATTTCGGTGGCTTTCTTT

d_gene: NA
abundance: NA
j_gene: TRBJ2-1
v_gene: TRBV6-4
CDR3aa: CARRTRSTYNEQFF
CDR3nt: TGTGCCAGGAGGACACGAAGTACCTACAATGAGCAGTTCTTC

d_gene: NA
abundance: many
j_gene: TRBJ2-7
v_gene: TRBV7-2
CDR3aa: CASSLALLAGVSYEQYF
CDR3nt: TGTGCCAGCAGCTTAGCGTTGTTGGCAGGGGTATCCTACGAGCAGTACTTC

d_gene: TRBD2
abundance: NA
j_gene: TRBJ2-7
v_gene: TRBV7-9
CDR3aa: CASSSYTSGRGLYEQYF
CDR3nt: TGTGCCAGCAGCTCCTACACTAGCGGGAGGGGTCTCTACGAGCAGTACTTC

d_gene: TRBD2
abundance: few
j_gene: TRBJ2-3
v_gene: TRBV11-3
CDR3aa: CASSPGTSGTSDTQYF
CDR3nt: TGTGCCAGCAGCCCTGGGACTAGCGGGACTTCAGATACGCAGTATTTT

d_gene: NA
abundance: many
j_gene: TRBJ2-1
v_gene: TRBV11-2
CDR3aa: CASSFTSVAGGPSIYNEQFF
CDR3nt: NA

d_gene: TRBD1
abundance: NA
j_gene: TRBJ2-5
v_gene: TRBV25-1
CDR3aa: CASSEPRTGPETQYF
CDR3nt: TGTGCCAGCAGTGAACCTCGGACAGGGCCAGAGACCCAGTACTTC

d_gene: TRBD2
abundance: few
j_gene: TRBJ2-5
v_gene: TRBV11-3
CDR3aa: CASITIKCGRDWETQYF
CDR3nt: TGTGCCAGCATCACAATAAAGTGCGGGAGAGATTGGGAGACCCAGTACTTC

d_gene: NA
abundance: many
j_gene: TRBJ1-2
v_gene: TRBV28
CDR3aa: CASSSWSGFYGYTF
CDR3nt: TGTGCCAGCAGTTCCTGGAGCGGGTTCTATGGCTACACCTTC

d_gene: NA
abundance: many
j_gene: TRBJ2-7
v_gene: TRBV20-1
CDR3aa: CSARDPLTYYEQYF
CDR3nt: TGCAGTGCTAGAGATCCCCTAACTTACTACGAGCAGTACTTC

d_gene: TRBD1
abundance: NA
j_gene: TRBJ1-5
v_gene: TRBV6-5
CDR3aa: CASSSDRAEPQHF
CDR3nt: TGTGCCAGCAGTTCAGACAGGGCGGAGCCCCAGCATTTT

d_gene: NA
abundance: NA
j_gene: TRBJ2-1
v_gene: TRBV30
CDR3aa: CARKGNWDEQFF
CDR3nt: TGTGCCCGGAAGGGTAATTGGGATGAGCAGTTCTTC

d_gene: TRBD1
abundance: NA
j_gene: TRBJ2-7
v_gene: TRBV10-3
CDR3aa: CAVRDSRSYELYF
CDR3nt: TGTGCCGTCCGGGACAGCCGCTCCTACGAGCTGTACTTC

d_gene: TRBD1
abundance: many
j_gene: TRBJ1-1
v_gene: TRBV27
CDR3aa: CASSSRTQGASTEAFF
CDR3nt: TGTGCCAGCAGTTCAAGGACACAGGGGGCGTCCACTGAAGCTTTCTTT

d_gene: NA
abundance: many
j_gene: TRBJ2-7
v_gene: TRBV7-9
CDR3aa: CASSLGQDSFYEQYF
CDR3nt: TGTGCCAGCAGCTTAGGTCAGGATTCTTTCTACGAGCAGTACTTC

d_gene: TRBD1
abundance: NA
j_gene: TRBJ2-1
v_gene: TRBV6-1
CDR3aa: CASSPGQNNGQFF
CDR3nt: TGTGCCAGCAGTCCGGGACAGAACAATGGGCAGTTCTTC

d_gene: TRBD1
abundance: few
j_gene: TRBJ2-1
v_gene: TRBV4-1
CDR3aa: CASSQGTGHFNEQFF
CDR3nt: TGCGCCAGCAGCCAGGGGACAGGCCATTTCAATGAGCAGTTCTTC

d_gene: NA
abundance: many
j_gene: TRBJ2-1
v_gene: TRBV7-3
CDR3aa: CASSLSLTGEQFF
CDR3nt: TGTGCCAGCAGCTTATCCCTCACGGGAGAGCAGTTCTTC

d_gene: NA
abundance: few
j_gene: TRBJ1-5
v_gene: TRBV7-7
CDR3aa: CAGSLVSARTVNQPQHF
CDR3nt: TGTGCCGGCAGCTTAGTCTCAGCTCGGACAGTGAATCAGCCCCAGCATTTT

d_gene: NA
abundance: once
j_gene: TRBJ2-5
v_gene: TRBV7-2
CDR3aa: CASGFTFGGQETQYF
CDR3nt: TGTGCCAGCGGCTTCACATTCGGGGGCCAAGAGACCCAGTACTTC

d_gene: NA
abundance: NA
j_gene: TRBJ2-1
v_gene: TRBV3-1
CDR3aa: CASSQDRSRSSYNEQFF
CDR3nt: TGTGCCAGCAGCCAAGATCGGAGTAGGAGCTCCTACAATGAGCAGTTCTTC

d_gene: NA
abundance: few
j_gene: TRBJ1-1
v_gene: TRBV29-1
CDR3aa: CSVEDRGVGVAEAFF
CDR3nt: TGCAGCGTTGAAGATCGGGGGGTAGGGGTCGCTGAAGCTTTCTTT

d_gene: NA
abundance: few
j_gene: TRBJ2-2
v_gene: TRBV28
CDR3aa: CASILRGITGELFF
CDR3nt: TGTGCCAGCATCTTGAGGGGGATCACCGGGGAGCTGTTTTTT

d_gene: TRBD2
abundance: NA
j_gene: TRBJ2-3
v_gene: TRBV28
CDR3aa: CASTQSGLAGVGDTQYF
CDR3nt: TGTGCCAGCACCCAGTCGGGACTAGCGGGAGTAGGGGATACGCAGTATTTT